This T cell receptor beta chain derives from a study of tissue T cells after allogeneic stem cell transplantation. Survey-depth TCRbeta CDR3 sequencing reported V/J genes and productive frequencies. TCRdb keeps only in-frame clones here, not all; method: immunoSEQ multiplex PCR. Among fewer than 8,500 clones listed, roughly 45% were seen once. Overall study results and limits: Few T cell clones were shared across patients, but motif clusters showed tissue-specific shared signatures.

Time point in this sample: mouse harvest day 7 after allogeneic transplant. Each mouse received 10^7 T-cell-depleted marrow cells plus 10^6 splenic CD5+ T cells by tail vein. Tissues came from B6→BALB/c major-mismatch GVHD mice at day 7 or 14. This clone appeared once. What it binds is unknown. The germline and genes are mouse ones. The read finishes 1 residue shy of the CDR3 end, and the germline J gene is used to complete it. There are 13 residues in the CDR3. Per germline, CDR1 NNHNN and CDR2 SYGAGS (reference sequence). Trimming cost V 5 bases and J 0 bases, with 7 bases left between them. This receptor was obtained from a female BALB/c mouse given C57BL/6 T cells with graft-versus-host disease after an allogeneic hematopoietic cell transplant. Sequenced: skin. The chain recombines TRBV13-2 with TRBJ2-4; either TRBD1 or TRBD2 may supply D (5 bases each). This CDR3 is CASGRDSQNTLYF. The DNA read from the CDR3 is TGTGCCAGCGGCAGGGACAGTCAAAACACCTTGTAC.